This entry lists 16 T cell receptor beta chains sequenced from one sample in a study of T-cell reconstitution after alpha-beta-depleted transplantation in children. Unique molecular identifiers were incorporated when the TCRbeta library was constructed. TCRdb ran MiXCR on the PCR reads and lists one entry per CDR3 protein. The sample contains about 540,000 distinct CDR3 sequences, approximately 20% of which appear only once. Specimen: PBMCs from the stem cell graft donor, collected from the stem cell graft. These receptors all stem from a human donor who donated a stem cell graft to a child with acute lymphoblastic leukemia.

The CDR3 DNA reads as TGCAGTGCTAGATGGACAGGTCTCCGAGTTCGATATAACTATGGCTACACCTTC. As protein: CSARWTGLRVRYNYGYTF. The genes are TRBV20-1 and TRBJ1-2; 7 bases line up with TRBD1. CDR1 is DFQATT, CDR2 SNEGSKA, per germline (reference sequence). J lost 1 base, V lost 2 bases, and 16 bases had no gene match. There are 18 residues in the CDR3.

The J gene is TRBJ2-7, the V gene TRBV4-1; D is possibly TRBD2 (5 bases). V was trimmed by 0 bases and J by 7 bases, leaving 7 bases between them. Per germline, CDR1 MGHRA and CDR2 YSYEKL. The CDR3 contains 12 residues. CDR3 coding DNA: TGCGCCAGCAGCCAAGATAGGAGGGAGCAGTACTTC. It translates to CASSQDRREQYF.

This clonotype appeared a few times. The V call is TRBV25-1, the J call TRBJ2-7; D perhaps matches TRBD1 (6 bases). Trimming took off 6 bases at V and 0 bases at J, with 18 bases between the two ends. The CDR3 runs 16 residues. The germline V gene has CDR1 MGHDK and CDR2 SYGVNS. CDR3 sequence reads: CASRGRLGTSSYEQYF. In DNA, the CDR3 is TGTGCCAGCAGAGGCAGGCTCGGGACAAGCTCCTACGAGCAGTACTTC.

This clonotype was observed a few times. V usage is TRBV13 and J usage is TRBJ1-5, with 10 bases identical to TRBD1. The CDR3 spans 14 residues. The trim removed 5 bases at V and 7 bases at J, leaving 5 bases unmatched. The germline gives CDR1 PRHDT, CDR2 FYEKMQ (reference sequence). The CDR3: CASSAGTGEQPQHF. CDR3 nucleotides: TGTGCCAGCAGCGCTGGGACAGGGGAACAGCCCCAGCATTTT.

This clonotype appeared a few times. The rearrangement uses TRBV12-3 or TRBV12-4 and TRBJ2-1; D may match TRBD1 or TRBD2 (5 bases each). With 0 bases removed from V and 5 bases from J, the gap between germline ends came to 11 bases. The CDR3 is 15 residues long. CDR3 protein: CASSLAGVGDNEQFF. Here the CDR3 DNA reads TGTGCCAGCAGTTTAGCGGGGGTGGGAGACAATGAGCAGTTCTTC.

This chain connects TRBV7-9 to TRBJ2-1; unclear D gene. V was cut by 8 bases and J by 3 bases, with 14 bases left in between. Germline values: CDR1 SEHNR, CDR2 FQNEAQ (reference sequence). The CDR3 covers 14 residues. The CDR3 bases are TGTGCCAGCGGACCGATTCCCCTCTACAATGAGCAGTTCTTC. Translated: CASGPIPLYNEQFF.

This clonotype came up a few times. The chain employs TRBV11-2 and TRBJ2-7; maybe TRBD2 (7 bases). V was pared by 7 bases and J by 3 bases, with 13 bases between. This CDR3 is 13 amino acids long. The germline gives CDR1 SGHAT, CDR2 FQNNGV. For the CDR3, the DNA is TGTGCCAGCATCGGCGGGGGACACTACGAGCAGTACTTC. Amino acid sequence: CASIGGGHYEQYF.

Here the CDR3 reads CASSEYRGDIDHYGYTF. The CDR3 DNA sequence: TGTGCCAGCAGTGAATATCGCGGGGACATAGACCACTATGGCTACACCTTC. The chain joins TRBV25-1 to TRBJ1-2, with D possibly being TRBD1 (6 bases). Trimming took off 0 bases at V and 3 bases at J, with 17 bases between the two ends. Looked up from germline, CDR1 is MGHDK and CDR2 is SYGVNS. This CDR3 comprises 17 residues.

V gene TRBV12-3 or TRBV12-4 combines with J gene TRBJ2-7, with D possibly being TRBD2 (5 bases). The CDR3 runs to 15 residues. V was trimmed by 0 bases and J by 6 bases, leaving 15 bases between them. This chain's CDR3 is CASSLAGVRGLEQYF. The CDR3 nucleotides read TGTGCCAGCAGTTTAGCCGGGGTAAGAGGTCTCGAGCAGTACTTC.

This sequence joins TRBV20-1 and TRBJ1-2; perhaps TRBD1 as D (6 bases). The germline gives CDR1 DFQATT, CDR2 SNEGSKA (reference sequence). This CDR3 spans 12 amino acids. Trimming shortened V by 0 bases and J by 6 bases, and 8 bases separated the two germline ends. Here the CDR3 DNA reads TGCAGTGCTAGAGATCAGGGGAATGGCTACACCTTC. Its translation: CSARDQGNGYTF.

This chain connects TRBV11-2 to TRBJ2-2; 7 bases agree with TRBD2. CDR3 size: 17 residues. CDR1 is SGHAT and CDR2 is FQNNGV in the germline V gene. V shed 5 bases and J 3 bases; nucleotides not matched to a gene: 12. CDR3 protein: CASSTLWRAGDTGELFF. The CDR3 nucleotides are TGTGCCAGCAGCACTCTCTGGCGGGCGGGAGACACCGGGGAGCTGTTTTTT.

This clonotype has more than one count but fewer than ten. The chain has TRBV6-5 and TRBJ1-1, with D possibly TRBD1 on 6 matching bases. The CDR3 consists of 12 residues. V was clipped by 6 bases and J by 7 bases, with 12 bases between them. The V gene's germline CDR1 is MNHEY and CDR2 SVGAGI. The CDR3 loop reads CASSPSGDEAFF. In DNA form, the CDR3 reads TGTGCCAGCAGCCCCTCAGGGGATGAAGCTTTCTTT.

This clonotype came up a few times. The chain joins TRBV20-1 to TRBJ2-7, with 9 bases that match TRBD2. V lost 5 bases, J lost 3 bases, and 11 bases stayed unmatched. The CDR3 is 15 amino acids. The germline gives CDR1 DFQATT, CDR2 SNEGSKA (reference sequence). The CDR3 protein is CSALILAGVGYEQYF. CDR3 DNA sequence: TGCAGTGCTCTAATTTTAGCGGGAGTAGGCTACGAGCAGTACTTC.

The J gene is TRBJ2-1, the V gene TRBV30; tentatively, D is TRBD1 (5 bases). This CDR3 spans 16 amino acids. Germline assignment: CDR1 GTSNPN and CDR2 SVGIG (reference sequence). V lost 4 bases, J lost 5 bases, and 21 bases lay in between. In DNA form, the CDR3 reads TGTGCCTGGATCGCCCCCATTAGGGGCCCCCACAATGAGCAGTTCTTC. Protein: CAWIAPIRGPHNEQFF.

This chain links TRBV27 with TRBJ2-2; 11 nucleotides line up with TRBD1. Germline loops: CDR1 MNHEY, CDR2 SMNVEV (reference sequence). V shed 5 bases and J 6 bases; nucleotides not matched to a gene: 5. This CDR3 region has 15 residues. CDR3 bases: TGTGCCAGCAGTCCAGGACAGGGGGCGTCCGGGGAGCTGTTTTTT. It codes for CASSPGQGASGELFF.

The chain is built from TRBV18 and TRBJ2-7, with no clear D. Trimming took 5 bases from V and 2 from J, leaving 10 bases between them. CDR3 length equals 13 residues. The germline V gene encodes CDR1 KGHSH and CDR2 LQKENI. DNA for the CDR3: TGTGCCAGCTCAGGCAAAGACACCTACGAGCAGTACTTC. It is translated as CASSGKDTYEQYF. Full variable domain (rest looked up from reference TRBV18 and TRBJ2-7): NAGVMQNPRHLVRRRGQEARLRCSPMKGHSHVYWYRQLPEEGLKFMVYLQKENIIDESGMPKERFSAEFPKEGPSILRIQQVVRGDSAAYFCASSGKDTYEQYFGPGTRLTVT.